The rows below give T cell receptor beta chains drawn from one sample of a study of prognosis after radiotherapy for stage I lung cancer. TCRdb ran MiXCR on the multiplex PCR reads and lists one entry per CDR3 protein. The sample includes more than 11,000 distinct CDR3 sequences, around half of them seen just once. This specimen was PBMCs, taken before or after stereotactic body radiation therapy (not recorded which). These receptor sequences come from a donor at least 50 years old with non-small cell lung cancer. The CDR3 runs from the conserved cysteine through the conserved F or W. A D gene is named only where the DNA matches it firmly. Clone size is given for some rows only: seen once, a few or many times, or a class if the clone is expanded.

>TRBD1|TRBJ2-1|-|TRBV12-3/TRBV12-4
TGTGCCAGCAGTCTAAGGACAGGTATCTCCTACAATGAGCAGTTCTTC
CASSLRTGISYNEQFF
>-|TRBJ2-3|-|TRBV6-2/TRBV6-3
TGTGCCAGCAGTTACTCTTTGGATACGCATTATTTT
CASSYSLDTHYF
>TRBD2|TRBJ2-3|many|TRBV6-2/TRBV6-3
TGTGCCAGCAGTTACGGCGGGGGGGCCGGAAATACGCAGTATTTT
CASSYGGGAGNTQYF
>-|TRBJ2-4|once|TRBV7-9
TGTGCCAGCAGCTTCGGGGTGTCCTACGACCAGTACTTC
CASSFGVSYDQYF
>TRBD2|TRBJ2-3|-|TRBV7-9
TGTGCCAGCAGCGCGGGACTAGCGGAGTCCACAGATACGCAGTATTTT
CASSAGLAESTDTQYF
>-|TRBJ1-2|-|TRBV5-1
TGCGCCAGCAGCTTGACACATTCTAACTATGGCTACACCTTC
CASSLTHSNYGYTF
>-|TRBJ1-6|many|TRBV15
TGTGCCACCAGCACACCCGCCGACGGGTCTTCACCCCTCCACTTT
CATSTPADGSSPLHF
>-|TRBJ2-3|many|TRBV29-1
TGCAGCGTTGGGCAGGGTGGGGATACGCAGTATTTT
CSVGQGGDTQYF
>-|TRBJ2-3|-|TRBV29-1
TGCAGCGTTGAAGAGTGGACAGATACGCAGTATTTT
CSVEEWTDTQYF
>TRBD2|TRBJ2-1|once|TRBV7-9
TGTGCCGGCGCACTAGCGGGTATCCATGAGCAGTTCTTC
CAGALAGIHEQFF
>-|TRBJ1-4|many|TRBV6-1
TGTGCCAGCAGTGAAGAAGGAGGGTACGAAAAACTGTTTTTT
CASSEEGGYEKLFF
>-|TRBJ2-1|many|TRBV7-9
TGTGCCAGCAGCCAACCGGGACAAAACAAACCGGGACGGGGAACTCGCGGTTCCTACAATGAGCAGTTCTTC
CASSQPGQNKPGRGTRGSYNEQFF
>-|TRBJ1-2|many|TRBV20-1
TGCAGTGCTAACCCAGGGGAGGGGGCTAACTATGGCTACACCTTC
CSANPGEGANYGYTF
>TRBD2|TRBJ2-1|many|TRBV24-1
TGTGCCACCAGTGATTTGGGCGGGAGCTCCTACAATGAGCAGTTCTTC
CATSDLGGSSYNEQFF
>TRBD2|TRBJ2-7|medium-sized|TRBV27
TGTGCCAGCAGTCCACTAGCGGGAGTTTACGAGCAGTACTTC
CASSPLAGVYEQYF
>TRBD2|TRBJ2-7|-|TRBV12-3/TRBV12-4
TGTGCCAGCACCCGCCAAACTAGCGGGCCCTACGAGCAGTACTTC
CASTRQTSGPYEQYF
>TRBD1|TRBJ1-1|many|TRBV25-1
TGTGCCAGCAGTGAAGGGACAGGGATCATGAACACTGAAGCTTTCTTT
CASSEGTGIMNTEAFF
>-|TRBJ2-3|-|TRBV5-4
TGTGCCAGCAGCCCCGGGTCCGGAAGAGATACGCAGTATTTT
CASSPGSGRDTQYF
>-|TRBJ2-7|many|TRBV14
TGTGCCAGCAGCCAAGAGCCTCGGAGACAGTCATCCTACGAGCAGTACTTC
CASSQEPRRQSSYEQYF
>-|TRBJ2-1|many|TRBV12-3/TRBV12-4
TGTGCCAGCAGTTTAGGTGAGGGGAACAGGCAGTTCTTC
CASSLGEGNRQFF
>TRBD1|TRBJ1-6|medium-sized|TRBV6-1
TGTGCCAGCAGAACCGGGACAGGGGCCTTTTTAGATAATTCACCCCTCCACTTT
CASRTGTGAFLDNSPLHF
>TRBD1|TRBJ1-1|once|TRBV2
TGTGCCAGCAGTGACAGGGGGCTGGAAGCTTTCTTT
CASSDRGLEAFF
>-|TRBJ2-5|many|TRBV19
TGTGCCAGTAGTCACCCTAGCCAACAAGAGACCCAGTACTTC
CASSHPSQQETQYF
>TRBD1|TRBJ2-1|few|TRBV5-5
TGTGCCAGCAGCACCGAGACAGGGTACTACAATGAGCAGTTCTTC
CASSTETGYYNEQFF
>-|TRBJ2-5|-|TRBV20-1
TGCAGTGCTAGAGATTCTAAGTGGACCCTCGGGGAGACCCAGTACTTC
CSARDSKWTLGETQYF
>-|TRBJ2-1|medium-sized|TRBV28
TGTGCCAGCAGTTTTTGGGGAGCGAATGAGCAGTTCTTC
CASSFWGANEQFF
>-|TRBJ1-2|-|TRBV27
TGTGCCAGCAGTGAGGAGGGCAGGTGGGGCTACACCTTC
CASSEEGRWGYTF
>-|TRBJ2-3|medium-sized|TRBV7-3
TGTGCCAGCAGCTCCCCGAGGACGCAGTATTTT
CASSSPRTQYF
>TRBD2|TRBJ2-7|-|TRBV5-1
TGCGCCAGCAGCCCCGGGACTAGCGGGTTTACCTACGAGCAGTACTTC
CASSPGTSGFTYEQYF
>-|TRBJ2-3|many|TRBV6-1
TGTGCCAGCAGTCTCCAACTATTAAGCACAGATACGCAGTATTTT
CASSLQLLSTDTQYF
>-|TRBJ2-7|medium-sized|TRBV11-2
TGTGCCAGCAGCTTCTGGTACGAGCAGTACTTC
CASSFWYEQYF
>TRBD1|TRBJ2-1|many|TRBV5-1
TGCGCCAGCAGCCCCGACGGGACAGGGGGGGGGTTCTTC
CASSPDGTGGGFF
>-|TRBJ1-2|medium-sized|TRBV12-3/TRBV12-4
TGTGCCAGCAGTTTATCATCCCGTGGATATGGCTACACCTTC
CASSLSSRGYGYTF
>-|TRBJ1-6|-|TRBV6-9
TGTGACAGCAGTTACCACCATTCACCCCTCCACTTT
CDSSYHHSPLHF
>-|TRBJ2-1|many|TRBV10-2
TGCGCCAGCAGCCTAATACAGGGCAATGAGCAGTTCTTC
CASSLIQGNEQFF
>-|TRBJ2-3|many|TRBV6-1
TGTGCCAGCAGTCGGTCGAGGGTAGCAGATACGCAGTATTTT
CASSRSRVADTQYF
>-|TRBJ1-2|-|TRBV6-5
TGTGCCATCAGATACGACATGGGAGGAGGGGGCTACACCTTC
CAIRYDMGGGGYTF
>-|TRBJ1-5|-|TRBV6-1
TGTGCCAGCAGTGAGTTGGGTTCGTATAGCAATCAGCCCCAGCATTTT
CASSELGSYSNQPQHF
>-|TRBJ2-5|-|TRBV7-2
TGTGCCAGCAGCTTCCGGGGGGCTGGAGAGACCCAGTACTTC
CASSFRGAGETQYF
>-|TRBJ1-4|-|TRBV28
TGTGCCAGCAGTAATGCCTGGGATGGAAAACTGTTTTTT
CASSNAWDGKLFF
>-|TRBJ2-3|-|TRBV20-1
TGCAGTGCTAGATTTGGGAGCACAGATACGCAGTATTTT
CSARFGSTDTQYF
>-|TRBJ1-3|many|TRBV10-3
TGTGCCATCAGTGACCCCCTTGGGGATAGGGGCGGAAACACCATATATTTT
CAISDPLGDRGGNTIYF
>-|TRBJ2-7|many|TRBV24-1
TGTGCCACCAGTGATGGCAGCTTCTCCGAGCAGTACTTC
CATSDGSFSEQYF
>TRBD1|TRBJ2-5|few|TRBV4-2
TGTGCCAGCAGCCAACAGGGACAGGGGTCGGGGACCCAGTACTTC
CASSQQGQGSGTQYF